The clone carrying this TCR beta chain has more than one count but fewer than ten. Antigen: not known. This specimen belongs to a study of cytomegalovirus exposure and HLA in healthy donors. Regarding the study as a whole: The investigators catalogued 150 to 200 TCR beta chains as cytomegalovirus-associated.

The primer mix had 60 Vbeta and 13 Jbeta primers. Clones were sequenced by immunoSEQ multiplex PCR, and TCRdb holds only the in-frame ones, with some missing. The profile covers about 140,000 clones, with about 75% appearing a single time and about 3% taken by the ten largest. The CDR3 sequence is 16 residues long. Germline values: CDR1 MNHEY, CDR2 SMNVEV (reference sequence). Between the trimmed V and J ends, which lost 3 bases and 6 bases, there was a span of 18 bases. J is TRBJ2-1 and V is TRBV27, with a possible D match to TRBD1 (5 bases). The clonotype was recovered from a man aged 35-49 years in good health and CMV-seronegative. The sample comprised PBMCs. CDR3 residues: CASSLDRQLRGNEQFF. The CDR3 coding sequence is TGTGCCAGCAGTTTGGATCGACAGCTTCGTGGCAATGAGCAGTTCTTC.